This TCR beta chain was captured in a study of vaccination effects on CD4 cells after COVID-19. This CDR3 contains 16 residues. The ends lost 4 bases at V and 5 bases at J; junction bases unmatched: 13. Germline CDR1 is LGHDT and CDR2 is YNNKEL (reference sequence). Measured with immunoSEQ multiplex PCR; TCRdb has only the in-frame clones, and not every one. The table lists around 45,000 clones, roughly 79% of them singletons. In the ViraFEST assay, antigen-specific CD4+ clonotypes were identified by expansion after peptide-pool stimulation. A roughly ten-day culture period preceded the isolation of CD4+ T cells. According to the study, vaccine recipients showed no prior SARS-CoV-2 infection and negative nucleocapsid antibodies. The culture medium for a few million PBMC per well included 8.5 to 10 IU/ml IL-2 and roughly 10 ug/ml peptides. Study-wide results and caveats: Convalescent patients in the study were few, and early post-infection timepoints were absent.

As regards this clone: Its antigen is undetermined.

This clonotype was sampled from a human donor who received a COVID-19 vaccine. The rearrangement links TRBV3-1 (or the pseudogene TRBV3-2) to TRBJ2-5, with 7 bases identical to TRBD1. The source material was CD4+ T cells from PBMCs cultured with SARS-CoV-2 spike peptides, sampled before COVID-19 vaccination. The CDR3 loop is CASSPYRGRTSETQYF. In DNA form, the CDR3 reads TGTGCCAGCAGCCCGTACAGGGGAAGAACATCGGAGACCCAGTACTTC.